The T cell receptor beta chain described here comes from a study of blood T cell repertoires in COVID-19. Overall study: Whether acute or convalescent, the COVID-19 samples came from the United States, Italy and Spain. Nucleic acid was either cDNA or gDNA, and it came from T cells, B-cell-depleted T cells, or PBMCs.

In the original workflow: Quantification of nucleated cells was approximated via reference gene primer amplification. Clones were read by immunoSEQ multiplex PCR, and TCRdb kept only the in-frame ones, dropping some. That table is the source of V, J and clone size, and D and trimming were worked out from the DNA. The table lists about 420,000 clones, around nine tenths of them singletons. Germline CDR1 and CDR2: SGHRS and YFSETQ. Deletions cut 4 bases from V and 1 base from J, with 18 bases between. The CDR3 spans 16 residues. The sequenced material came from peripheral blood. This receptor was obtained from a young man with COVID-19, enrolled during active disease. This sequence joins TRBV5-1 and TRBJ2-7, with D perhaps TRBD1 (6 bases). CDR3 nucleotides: TGCGCCAGCAGCCCCGGACCCCAGGGGAGTTCCTACGAGCAGTACTTC. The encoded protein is CASSPGPQGSSYEQYF. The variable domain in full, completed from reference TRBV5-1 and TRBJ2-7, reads KAGVTQTPRYLIKTRGQQVTLSCSPISGHRSVSWYQQTPGQGLQFLFEYFSETQRNKGNFPGRFSGRQFSNSRSEMNVSTLELGDSALYLCASSPGPQGSSYEQYFGPGTRLTVT.